This TCR beta chain comes out of a study of T cell changes during pregnancy in multiple sclerosis. TCRdb's copy holds only in-frame clones and misses some; the assay was immunoSEQ multiplex PCR. The table records about 58,000 clones, approximately 93% of them present only once. Trimming shortened V by 2 bases and J by 4 bases, and 7 bases separated the two germline ends. CDR1 is LNHDA, CDR2 SQIVND, per germline (reference sequence). This CDR3 has 13 amino acids. This receptor was identified in a female donor with multiple sclerosis, enrolled in a pregnancy study. The genes are TRBV19 and TRBJ2-3; D not resolved. The material was CD8+ T cells from peripheral blood mononuclear cells, obtained in the second trimester of pregnancy. The DNA of the CDR3 is TGTGCCAGTAGTATATCCCTCTCAGATACGCAGTATTTT. It translates to CASSISLSDTQYF.